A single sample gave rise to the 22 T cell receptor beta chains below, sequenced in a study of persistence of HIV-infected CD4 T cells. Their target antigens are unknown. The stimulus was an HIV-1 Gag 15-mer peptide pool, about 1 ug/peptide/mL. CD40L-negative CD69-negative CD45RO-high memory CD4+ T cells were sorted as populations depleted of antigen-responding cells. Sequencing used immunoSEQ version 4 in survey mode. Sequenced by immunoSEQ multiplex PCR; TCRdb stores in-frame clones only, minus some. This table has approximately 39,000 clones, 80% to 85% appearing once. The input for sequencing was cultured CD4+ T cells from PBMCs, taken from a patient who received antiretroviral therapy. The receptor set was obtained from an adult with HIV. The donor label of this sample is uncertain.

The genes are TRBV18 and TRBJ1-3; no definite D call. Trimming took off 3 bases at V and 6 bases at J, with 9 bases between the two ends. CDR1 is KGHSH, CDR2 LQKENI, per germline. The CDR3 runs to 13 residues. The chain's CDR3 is CASSPSGVNTIYF. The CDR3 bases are TGTGCCAGCTCACCCTCCGGTGTAAACACCATATATTTT. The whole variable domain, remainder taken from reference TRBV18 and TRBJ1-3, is NAGVMQNPRHLVRRRGQEARLRCSPMKGHSHVYWYRQLPEEGLKFMVYLQKENIIDESGMPKERFSAEFPKEGPSILRIQQVVRGDSAAYFCASSPSGVNTIYFGEGSWLTVV.

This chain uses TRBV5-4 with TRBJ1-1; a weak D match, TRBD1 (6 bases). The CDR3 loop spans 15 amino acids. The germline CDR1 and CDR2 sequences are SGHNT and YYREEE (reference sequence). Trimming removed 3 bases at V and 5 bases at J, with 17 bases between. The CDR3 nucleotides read TGTGCCAGCAGCTCAAGGGGGGGGGCCGGGACTGAAGCTTTCTTT. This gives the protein CASSSRGGAGTEAFF.

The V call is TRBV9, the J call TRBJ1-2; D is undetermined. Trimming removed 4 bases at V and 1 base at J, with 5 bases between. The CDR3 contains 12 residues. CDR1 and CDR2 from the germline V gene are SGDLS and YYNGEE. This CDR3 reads CASSPDNYGYTF. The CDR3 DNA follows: TGTGCCAGCAGCCCTGATAACTATGGCTACACCTTC. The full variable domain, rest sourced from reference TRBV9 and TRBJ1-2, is DSGVTQTPKHLITATGQRVTLRCSPRSGDLSVYWYQQSLDQGLQFLIQYYNGEERAKGNILERFSAQQFPDLHSELNLSSLELGDSALYFCASSPDNYGYTFGSGTRLTVV.

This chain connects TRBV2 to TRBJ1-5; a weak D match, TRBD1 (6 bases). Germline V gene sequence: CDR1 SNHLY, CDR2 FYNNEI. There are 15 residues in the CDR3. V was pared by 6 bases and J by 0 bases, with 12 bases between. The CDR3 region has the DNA TGTGCCAGCAGCTTGGACAGCAATAGCAATCAGCCCCAGCATTTT. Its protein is CASSLDSNSNQPQHF. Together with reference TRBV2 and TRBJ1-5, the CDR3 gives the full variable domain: EPEVTQTPSHQVTQMGQEVILRCVPISNHLYFYWYRQILGQKVEFLVSFYNNEISEKSEIFDDQFSVERPDGSNFTLKIRSTKLEDSAMYFCASSLDSNSNQPQHFGDGTRLSIL.

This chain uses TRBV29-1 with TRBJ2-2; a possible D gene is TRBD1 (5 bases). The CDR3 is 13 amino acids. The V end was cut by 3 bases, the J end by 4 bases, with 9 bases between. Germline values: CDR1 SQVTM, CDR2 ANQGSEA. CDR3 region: CSVDRAGTGELFF. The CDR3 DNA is TGCAGCGTTGACAGGGCCGGCACCGGGGAGCTGTTTTTT.

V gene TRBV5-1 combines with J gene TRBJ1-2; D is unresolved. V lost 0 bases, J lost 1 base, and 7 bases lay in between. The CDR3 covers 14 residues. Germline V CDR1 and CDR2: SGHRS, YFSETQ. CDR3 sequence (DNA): TGCGCCAGCAGCTTGGAGGGCCTTAACTATGGCTACACCTTC. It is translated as CASSLEGLNYGYTF.

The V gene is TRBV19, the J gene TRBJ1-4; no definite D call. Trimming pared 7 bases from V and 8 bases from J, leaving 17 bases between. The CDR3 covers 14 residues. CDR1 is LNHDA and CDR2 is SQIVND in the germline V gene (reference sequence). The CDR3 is CASTSVPSGEKLFF. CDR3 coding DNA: TGTGCCAGTACCTCGGTCCCAAGCGGGGAAAAACTGTTTTTT.

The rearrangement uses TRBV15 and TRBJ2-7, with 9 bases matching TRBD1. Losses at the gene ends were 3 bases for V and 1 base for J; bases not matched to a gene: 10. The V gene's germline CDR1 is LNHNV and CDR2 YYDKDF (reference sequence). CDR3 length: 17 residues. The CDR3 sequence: CATSRDNRDRASYEQYV. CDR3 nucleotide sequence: TGTGCCACCAGCAGGGATAACCGGGACAGGGCGTCCTACGAGCAGTACGTC.

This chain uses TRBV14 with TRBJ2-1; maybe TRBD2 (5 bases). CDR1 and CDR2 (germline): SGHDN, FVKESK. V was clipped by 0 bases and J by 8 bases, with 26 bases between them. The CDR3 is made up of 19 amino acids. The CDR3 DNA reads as TGTGCCAGCAGCCAAGATGCTTCGTGGATAGCGATCTTAGGAGATGAGCAGTTCTTC. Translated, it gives CASSQDASWIAILGDEQFF.

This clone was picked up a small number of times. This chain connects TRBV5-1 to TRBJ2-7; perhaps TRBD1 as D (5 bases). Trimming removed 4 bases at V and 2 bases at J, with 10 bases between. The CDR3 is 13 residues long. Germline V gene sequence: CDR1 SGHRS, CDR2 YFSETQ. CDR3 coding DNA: TGCGCCAGCAGCGAAGGACAAGCCTACGAGCAGTACTTC. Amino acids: CASSEGQAYEQYF.

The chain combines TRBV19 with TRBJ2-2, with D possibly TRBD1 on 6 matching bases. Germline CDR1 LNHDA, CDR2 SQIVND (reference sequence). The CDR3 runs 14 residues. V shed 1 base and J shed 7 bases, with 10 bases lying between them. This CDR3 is CASSIGGRGGELFF. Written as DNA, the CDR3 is TGTGCCAGTAGTATAGGGGGGCGCGGCGGGGAGCTGTTTTTT.

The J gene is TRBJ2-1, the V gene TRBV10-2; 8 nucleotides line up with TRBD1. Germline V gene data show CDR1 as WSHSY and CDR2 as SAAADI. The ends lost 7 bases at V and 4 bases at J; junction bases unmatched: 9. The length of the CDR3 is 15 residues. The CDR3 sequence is CASTKQGGPYNEQFF. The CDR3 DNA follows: TGCGCCAGCACCAAACAGGGGGGTCCTTACAATGAGCAGTTCTTC.

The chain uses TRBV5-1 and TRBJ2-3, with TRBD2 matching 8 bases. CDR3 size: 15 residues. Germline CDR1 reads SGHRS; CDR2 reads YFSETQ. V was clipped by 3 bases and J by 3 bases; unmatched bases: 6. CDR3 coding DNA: TGCGCCAGCAGCTCTAGCGGGTACCAGACAGATACGCAGTATTTT. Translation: CASSSSGYQTDTQYF.

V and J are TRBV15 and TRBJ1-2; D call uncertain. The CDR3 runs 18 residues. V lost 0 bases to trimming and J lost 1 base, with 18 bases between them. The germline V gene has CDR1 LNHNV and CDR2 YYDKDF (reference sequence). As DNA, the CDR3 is TGTGCCACCAGCAGAGATATTGTTATAACCGCCGGTAACTATGGCTACACCTTC. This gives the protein CATSRDIVITAGNYGYTF. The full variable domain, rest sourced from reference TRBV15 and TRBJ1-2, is DAMVIQNPRYQVTQFGKPVTLSCSQTLNHNVMYWYQQKSSQAPKLLFHYYDKDFNNEADTPDNFQSRRPNTSFCFLDIRSPGLGDTAMYLCATSRDIVITAGNYGYTFGSGTRLTVV.

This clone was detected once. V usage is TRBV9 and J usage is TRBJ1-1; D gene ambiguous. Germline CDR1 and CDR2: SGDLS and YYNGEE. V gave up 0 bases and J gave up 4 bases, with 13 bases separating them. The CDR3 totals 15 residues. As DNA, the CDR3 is TGTGCCAGCAGCGTAGTTGGAGGGTTCGGCACTGAAGCTTTCTTT. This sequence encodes CASSVVGGFGTEAFF.

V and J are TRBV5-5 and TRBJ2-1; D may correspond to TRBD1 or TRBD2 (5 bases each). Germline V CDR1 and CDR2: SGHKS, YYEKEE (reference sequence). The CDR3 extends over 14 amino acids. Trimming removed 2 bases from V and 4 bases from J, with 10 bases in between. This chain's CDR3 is CASSFVGDYNEQFF. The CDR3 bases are TGTGCCAGCAGCTTTGTGGGGGATTACAATGAGCAGTTCTTC. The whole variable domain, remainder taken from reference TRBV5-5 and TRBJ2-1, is DAGVTQSPTHLIKTRGQQVTLRCSPISGHKSVSWYQQVLGQGPQFIFQYYEKEERGRGNFPDRFSARQFPNYSSELNVNALLLGDSALYLCASSFVGDYNEQFFGPGTRLTVL.

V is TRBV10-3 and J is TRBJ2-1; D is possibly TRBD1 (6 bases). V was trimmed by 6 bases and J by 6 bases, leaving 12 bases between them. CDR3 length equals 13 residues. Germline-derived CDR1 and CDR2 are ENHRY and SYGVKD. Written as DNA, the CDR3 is TGTGCCATCAGACAGGGATTTGGCAATGAGCAGTTCTTC. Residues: CAIRQGFGNEQFF.

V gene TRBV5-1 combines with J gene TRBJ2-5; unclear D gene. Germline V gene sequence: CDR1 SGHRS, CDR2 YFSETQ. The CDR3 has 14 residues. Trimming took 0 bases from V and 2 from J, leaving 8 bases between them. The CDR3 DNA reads TGCGCCAGCAGCTTGGGAGACGGTCAAGAGACCCAGTACTTC. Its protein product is CASSLGDGQETQYF.

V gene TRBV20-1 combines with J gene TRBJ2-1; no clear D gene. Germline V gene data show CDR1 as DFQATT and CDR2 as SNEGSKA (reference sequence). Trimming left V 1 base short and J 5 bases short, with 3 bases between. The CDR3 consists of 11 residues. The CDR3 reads CSARGHNEQFF. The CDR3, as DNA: TGCAGTGCTAGAGGACACAATGAGCAGTTCTTC.

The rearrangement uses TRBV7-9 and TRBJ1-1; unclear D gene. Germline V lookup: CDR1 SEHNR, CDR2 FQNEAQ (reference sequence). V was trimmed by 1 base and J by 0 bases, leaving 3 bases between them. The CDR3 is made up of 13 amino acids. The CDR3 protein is CASSLDMNTEAFF. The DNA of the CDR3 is TGTGCCAGCAGCTTAGACATGAACACTGAAGCTTTCTTT. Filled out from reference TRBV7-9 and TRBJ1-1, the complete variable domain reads DTGVSQNPRHKITKRGQNVTFRCDPISEHNRLYWYRQTLGQGPEFLTYFQNEAQLEKSRLLSDRFSAERPKGSFSTLEIQRTEQGDSAMYLCASSLDMNTEAFFGQGTRLTVV.

The CDR3 bases are TGTGCCAGCAGTTCACCGGGACGGCCATACGAGCAGTACGTC. Its protein product is CASSSPGRPYEQYV. The J gene is TRBJ2-7, the V gene TRBV6-1; D possibly matches TRBD1 or TRBD2 (5 bases each). Trimming shortened V by 5 bases and J by 4 bases, and 15 bases separated the two germline ends. CDR3 length: 14 amino acids. From germline, CDR1 is MNHNS and CDR2 SASEGT.

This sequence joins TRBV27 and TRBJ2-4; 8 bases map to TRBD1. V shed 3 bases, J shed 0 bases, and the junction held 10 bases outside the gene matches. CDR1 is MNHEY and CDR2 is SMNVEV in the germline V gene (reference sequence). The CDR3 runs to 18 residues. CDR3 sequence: CASSFTAGGTLAKNIQYF. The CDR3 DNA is TGTGCCAGCAGTTTTACGGCAGGGGGCACACTAGCCAAAAACATTCAGTACTTC.